This TCR beta chain is from a study of T cells after yellow fever vaccination. Trimming removed 5 bases at V and 0 bases at J, with 17 bases between. CDR1 is LNHDA, CDR2 SQIVND, per germline (reference sequence). This CDR3 comprises 17 residues. Concerning this clonotype itself: Its antigen is not identified.

General observations from the study: Clones from primary vaccination mostly reappeared after the booster (96% CD4, about 88% CD8).

TCRdb re-called the 5' RACE reads through MiXCR, storing one row per CDR3 protein. The repertoire includes roughly 520,000 distinct CDR3 sequences, 20% to 25% of them detected once, and about 16% sits in the top ten. The chain carries TRBV19 and TRBJ1-5; D is unclear. This TCR was sampled from a man aged 18-30 years who received the YFV17D yellow fever vaccine. The material sequenced was PBMCs, taken 21 days after the first yellow fever vaccination. CDR3 sequence (DNA): TGTGCCAGTAGTTCGACCTCGGGAGTCTATAGCAATCAGCCCCAGCATTTT. This codes for CASSSTSGVYSNQPQHF. The whole variable domain, remainder taken from reference TRBV19 and TRBJ1-5, is DGGITQSPKYLFRKEGQNVTLSCEQNLNHDAMYWYRQDPGQGLRLIYYSQIVNDFQKGDIAEGYSVSREKKESFPLTVTSAQKNPTAFYLCASSSTSGVYSNQPQHFGDGTRLSIL.